Sequencing of this T cell receptor (beta chain) was carried out in a study of T cell responses to AZD1222 COVID-19 vaccine. Study-wide results and caveats: Possibly, clonal diversity was underestimated; donors were largely white British and included more females. The peak T cell response came first, and repertoires were sampled only after it. Vaccine-associated CD4 TCRs ranged over spike, dominating at 160-218 and 743-854.

Trimming stripped 2 bases from V and 1 base from J, with 6 bases between. The CDR3 extends over 15 amino acids. Germline assignment: CDR1 MNHEY and CDR2 SVGEGT. Points on this clone: The target antigen is unknown.

Here immunoSEQ multiplex PCR was the method, and the copy in TCRdb shows in-frame clones only, minus some. The sample has about 130,000 clones, approximately 90% seen once. This chain connects TRBV6-2 or TRBV6-3 to TRBJ2-6, with D maybe TRBD1 (5 bases). Sequenced material: peripheral blood, taken on day 0 of AZD1222 vaccination. This receptor was taken from an adult in good health. CDR3 loop: CASSYGASGANVLTF. In DNA form, the CDR3 reads TGTGCCAGCAGTTACGGGGCTTCTGGGGCCAACGTCCTGACTTTC.